Below are 19 T cell receptor beta chains sequenced from a single sample in a study of a mutant IDH1 vaccine in newly diagnosed glioma. Sample time point: baseline, week 1 (first vaccination visit). Treatment meaning: pre-vaccination baseline after standard-of-care therapy. The method was immunoSEQ multiplex PCR; TCRdb's version includes in-frame clones alone and lacks a portion of them. The sample includes about 88,000 clones, approximately 80% of them seen just once. The sequenced sample was PBMCs, obtained from a glioma patient treated with radiotherapy, temozolomide or both. The receptors stem from a man aged 35-49 years with glioma. Some clones in this sample may be carry-over from other donors' samples.

This clone appeared once. This chain uses TRBV4-1 with TRBJ2-3, with 7 bases fitting TRBD2. This CDR3 is built from 15 residues. Germline CDR1 and CDR2: MGHRA and YSYEKL. J was trimmed by 1 base and V by 3 bases; bases with no gene match: 4. The DNA for the CDR3 is TGCGCCAGCAGCCAGAAGGGAGGGGGCACAGATACGCAGTATTTT. Translation gives CASSQKGGGTDTQYF.

This clone was detected once. The rearrangement links TRBV6-4 to TRBJ1-4, with D unclear. V was shortened by 1 base and J by 12 bases, with 9 bases between the two germline ends. The CDR3 covers 12 residues. Germline assignment: CDR1 MRHNA and CDR2 SNTAGT. Written as DNA, the CDR3 is TGTGCCAGCAGTGACTTACTTCGGGAACTGTTTTTT. Translated: CASSDLLRELFF.

The V and J genes are TRBV19 and TRBJ1-2; D gene unclear. V lost 4 bases and J 4 bases, leaving 13 bases between the germline ends. Germline CDR1 and CDR2: LNHDA and SQIVND (reference sequence). The CDR3 totals 14 residues. The CDR3, as DNA: TGTGCCAGTAGTAAATCACGAACAGTCTATGGCTACACCTTC. This translates into CASSKSRTVYGYTF.

The chain has TRBV2 and TRBJ2-5; 15 nucleotides agree with TRBD2. The V segment lost 6 bases and the J segment 4 bases; nucleotides outside the gene matches: 6. The CDR3 is made up of 16 amino acids. Germline V lookup: CDR1 SNHLY, CDR2 FYNNEI. The CDR3 here is CASRGTSGGRRETQYF. The DNA of the CDR3 is TGTGCCAGCAGAGGGACTAGCGGGGGGCGCAGAGAGACCCAGTACTTC.

The chain combines TRBV5-1 with TRBJ2-5, with 7 bases fitting TRBD2. The CDR3 has 16 amino acids. V was pared by 0 bases and J by 4 bases, with 9 bases of the junction left unmatched. Germline V lookup: CDR1 SGHRS, CDR2 YFSETQ. DNA of the CDR3: TGCGCCAGCAGCTTGGATGGGGTAGGCGGGAGAGAGACCCAGTACTTC. Protein: CASSLDGVGGRETQYF.

The chain joins TRBV7-9 to TRBJ2-5; D could derive from TRBD1 or TRBD2 (6 bases each). V was trimmed by 3 bases and J by 4 bases, leaving 15 bases between them. Germline V gene sequence: CDR1 SEHNR, CDR2 FQNEAQ (reference sequence). The CDR3 totals 15 residues. The CDR3 nucleotides are TGTGCCAGCAGCTTGGGGACTGGGGGGCCAGAGACCCAGTACTTC. This gives the protein CASSLGTGGPETQYF.

Concerning this clone itself: One end of the junction fails to match germline, which may point to a read error. The V and J genes are TRBV6-1 and TRBJ1-5; D is unresolved. Germline lookup yields CDR1 MNHNS and CDR2 SASEGT. The length of the CDR3 is 16 residues. The CDR3 sequence is CASSKAAEYSNQPQHF. The CDR3 coding sequence is TGTGCCAGCAGTAAAGCCGCAGAGTATAGCAATCAGCCCCAGCATTTT.

V and J are TRBV25-1 and TRBJ2-5; 8 bases match TRBD2. Germline V gene sequence: CDR1 MGHDK, CDR2 SYGVNS. This CDR3 contains 13 residues. V lost 8 bases and J lost 3; bases outside the gene matches: 5. The CDR3 region is CASRRGGEETQYF. The DNA of the CDR3 is TGTGCCAGCCGTCGGGGGGGAGAAGAGACCCAGTACTTC. The full variable domain, its missing parts supplied by reference TRBV25-1 and TRBJ2-5, is EADIYQTPRYLVIGTGKKITLECSQTMGHDKMYWYQQDPGMELHLIHYSYGVNSTEKGDLSSESTVSRIRTEHFPLTLESARPSHTSQYLCASRRGGEETQYFGPGTRLLVL.

The chain links TRBV5-6 to TRBJ1-6; D is unresolved. V lost 3 bases, J lost 7 bases, and 8 bases lay in between. This CDR3 has 13 amino acids. Germline values: CDR1 SGHDT, CDR2 YYEEEE. The CDR3 protein is CASSSRFNSPLHF. In nucleotides, the CDR3 is TGTGCCAGCAGCTCACGATTCAATTCACCCCTCCACTTT.

This clone has a single count. The chain is built from TRBV6-5 and TRBJ1-1; D possibly corresponds to TRBD1 (5 bases). The CDR3 length is 15 residues. V lost 2 bases and J lost 1, with 11 bases in between. Germline lookup yields CDR1 MNHEY and CDR2 SVGAGI. CDR3 nucleotides: TGTGCCAGCAGTTACGGGGCGACGTCGAACACTGAAGCTTTCTTT. This codes for CASSYGATSNTEAFF.

The rearrangement uses TRBV6-5 and TRBJ2-3; D call uncertain. Germline V lookup: CDR1 MNHEY, CDR2 SVGAGI. The ends were cut back, 4 bases at V and 14 bases at J, with 22 bases in the middle. This CDR3 has 14 amino acids. For the CDR3, the DNA is TGTGCCAGCAGTTTACGTGCACAGTTTCCAGCTCCGTATTTT. The encoded protein is CASSLRAQFPAPYF.

This chain joins TRBV2 and TRBJ1-2; 8 positions match TRBD1. CDR3 length: 19 amino acids. Germline values: CDR1 SNHLY, CDR2 FYNNEI. V trimming: 3 bases; J trimming: 7 bases; junction bases outside the gene matches: 22. CDR3 in DNA: TGTGCCAGCAGTGATAGTCCGAGGCCAGGGGGCAGGAGGGGTCGTGGCTACACCTTC. Its translation: CASSDSPRPGGRRGRGYTF. Together with reference TRBV2 and TRBJ1-2, the CDR3 gives the full variable domain: EPEVTQTPSHQVTQMGQEVILRCVPISNHLYFYWYRQILGQKVEFLVSFYNNEISEKSEIFDDQFSVERPDGSNFTLKIRSTKLEDSAMYFCASSDSPRPGGRRGRGYTFGSGTRLTVV.

Regarding this clone: No DNA is shown, since the ends of the CDR3 on it are uncertain; the CDR3 is the one TCRdb lists. The chain links TRBV2 to TRBJ1-4; the table's D gene call, TRBD1, was not cross checked with the DNA. Germline V lookup: CDR1 SNHLY, CDR2 FYNNEI. The CDR3 is 15 residues long, counting both termini. This CDR3 is CASILGQGDNEKLFF.

The chain uses TRBV5-1 and TRBJ2-7; D may correspond to TRBD1 or TRBD2 (6 bases each). This CDR3 spans 15 amino acids. Germline V gene lookup returns CDR1 SGHRS and CDR2 YFSETQ. Trimming stripped 5 bases from V and 0 bases from J, with 15 bases between. In DNA, the CDR3 is TGCGCCAGCAGGAGATCCGGGGGCCTCTCCTACGAGCAGTACTTC. It encodes CASRRSGGLSYEQYF.

This clone was counted a few times. The rearrangement joins TRBV28 to TRBJ1-4; D perhaps matches TRBD1 (5 bases). This CDR3 has 11 residues. V was pared by 4 bases and J by 8 bases, with 5 bases between. Germline V CDR1 and CDR2: MDHEN, SYDVKM. The CDR3 is CASSYREKLFF. The DNA for the CDR3 is TGTGCCAGCAGTTACAGGGAAAAACTGTTTTTT.

The chain joins TRBV18 to TRBJ2-5; perhaps TRBD2 as D (5 bases). The CDR3 consists of 15 residues. From germline, CDR1 is KGHSH and CDR2 LQKENI. Trimming left V 3 bases short and J 1 base short, with 12 bases between. CDR3 protein: CASSPNGLIQETQYF. CDR3 nucleotides: TGTGCCAGCTCACCTAACGGACTGATCCAAGAGACCCAGTACTTC.

The chain couples TRBV14 to TRBJ1-6, with D maybe TRBD1 (5 bases). The V gene lost 4 bases and the J gene lost 7 bases, with 8 bases spanning the gap. The germline V gene has CDR1 SGHDN and CDR2 FVKESK. This CDR3 region has 13 residues. Written as DNA, the CDR3 is TGTGCCAGCAGCCGTGACAGCAATTCACCCCTCCACTTT. It codes for CASSRDSNSPLHF.

The chain recombines TRBV5-6 with TRBJ1-5; TRBD1 is a possible D gene (5 bases). This CDR3 has 13 amino acids. Trimming stripped 5 bases from V and 8 bases from J, with 14 bases between. In germline, CDR1 is SGHDT, CDR2 YYEEEE. The CDR3 DNA reads as TGTGCCAGCAGTTCAGGGTCCACGGAGCCCCAGCATTTT. Translation gives CASSSGSTEPQHF. The full variable domain, in which reference TRBV5-6 and TRBJ1-5 provide the parts outside the CDR3, is DAGVTQSPTHLIKTRGQQVTLRCSPKSGHDTVSWYQQALGQGPQFIFQYYEEEERQRGNFPDRFSGHQFPNYSSELNVNALLLGDSALYLCASSSGSTEPQHFGDGTRLSIL.

The chain has TRBV9 and TRBJ1-1; 10 nucleotides match TRBD1. CDR1 and CDR2 from the germline V gene are SGDLS and YYNGEE. The CDR3 consists of 16 residues. Trimming at V came to 0 bases and at J to 5 bases, leaving 7 bases not matched to a gene. The CDR3 sequence is CASSVDPDRGRTEAFF. The CDR3 bases are TGTGCCAGCAGCGTAGACCCGGACAGGGGGAGAACTGAAGCTTTCTTT.